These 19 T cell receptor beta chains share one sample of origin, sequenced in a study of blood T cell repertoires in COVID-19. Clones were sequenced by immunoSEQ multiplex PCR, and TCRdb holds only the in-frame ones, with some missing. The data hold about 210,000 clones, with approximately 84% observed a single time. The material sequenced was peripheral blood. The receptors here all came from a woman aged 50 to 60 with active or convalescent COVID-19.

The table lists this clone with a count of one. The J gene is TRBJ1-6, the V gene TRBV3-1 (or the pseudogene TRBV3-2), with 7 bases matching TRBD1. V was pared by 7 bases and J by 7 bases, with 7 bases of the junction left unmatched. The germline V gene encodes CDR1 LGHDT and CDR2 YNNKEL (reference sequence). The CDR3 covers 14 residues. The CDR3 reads CASNYRDRNSPLHF. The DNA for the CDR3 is TGTGCCAGCAATTACCGGGACAGAAATTCACCCCTCCACTTT.

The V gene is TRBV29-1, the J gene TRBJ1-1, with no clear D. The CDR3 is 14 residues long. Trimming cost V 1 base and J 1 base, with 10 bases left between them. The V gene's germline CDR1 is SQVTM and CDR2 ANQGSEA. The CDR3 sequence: CSVEVAGRNTEAFF. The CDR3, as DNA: TGCAGCGTTGAAGTGGCGGGTAGGAACACTGAAGCTTTCTTT. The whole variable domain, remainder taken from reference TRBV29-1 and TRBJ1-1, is SAVISQKPSRDICQRGTSLTIQCQVDSQVTMMFWYRQQPGQSLTLIATANQGSEATYESGFVIDKFPISRPNLTFSTLTVSNMSPEDSSIYLCSVEVAGRNTEAFFGQGTRLTVV.

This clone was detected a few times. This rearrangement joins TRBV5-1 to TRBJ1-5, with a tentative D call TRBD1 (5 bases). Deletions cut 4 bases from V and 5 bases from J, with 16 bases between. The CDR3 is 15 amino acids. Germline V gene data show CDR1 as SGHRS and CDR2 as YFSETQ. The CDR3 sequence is CASSPDPGQDQPQHF. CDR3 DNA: TGCGCCAGCAGCCCCGATCCTGGACAAGATCAGCCCCAGCATTTT.

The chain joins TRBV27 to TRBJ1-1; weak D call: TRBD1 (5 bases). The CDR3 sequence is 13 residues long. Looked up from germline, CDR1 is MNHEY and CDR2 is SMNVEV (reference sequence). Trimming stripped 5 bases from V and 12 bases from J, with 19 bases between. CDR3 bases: TGTGCCAGCAGTCCATCCCAGGAGGGGAATACTTTCTTT. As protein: CASSPSQEGNTFF.

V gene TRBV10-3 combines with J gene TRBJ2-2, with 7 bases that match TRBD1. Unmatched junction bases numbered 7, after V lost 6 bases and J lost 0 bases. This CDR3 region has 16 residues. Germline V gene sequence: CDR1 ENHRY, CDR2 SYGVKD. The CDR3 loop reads CAISVGTAANTGELFF. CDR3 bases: TGTGCCATCAGCGTTGGGACAGCCGCGAACACCGGGGAGCTGTTTTTT.

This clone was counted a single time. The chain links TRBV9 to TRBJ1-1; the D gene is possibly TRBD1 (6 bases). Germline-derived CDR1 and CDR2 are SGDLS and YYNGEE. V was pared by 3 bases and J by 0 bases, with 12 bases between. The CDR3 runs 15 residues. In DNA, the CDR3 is TGTGCCAGCAGCGCGGCCGGGACATTGAACACTGAAGCTTTCTTT. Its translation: CASSAAGTLNTEAFF.

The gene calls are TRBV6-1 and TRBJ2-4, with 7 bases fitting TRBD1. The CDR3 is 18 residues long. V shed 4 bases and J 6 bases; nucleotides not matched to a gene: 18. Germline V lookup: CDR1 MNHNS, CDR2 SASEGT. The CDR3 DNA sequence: TGTGCCAGCAGTGTAGAGTTAGGGGCAGGGGGTAAGGGAAACATTCAGTACTTC. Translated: CASSVELGAGGKGNIQYF.

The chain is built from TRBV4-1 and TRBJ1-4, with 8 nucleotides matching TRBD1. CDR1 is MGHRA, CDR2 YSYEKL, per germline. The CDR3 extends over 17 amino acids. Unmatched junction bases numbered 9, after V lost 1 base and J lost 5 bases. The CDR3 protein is CASSQGTGRSRNEKLFF. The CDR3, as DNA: TGCGCCAGCAGCCAAGGGACAGGGCGTTCCCGGAATGAAAAACTGTTTTTT.

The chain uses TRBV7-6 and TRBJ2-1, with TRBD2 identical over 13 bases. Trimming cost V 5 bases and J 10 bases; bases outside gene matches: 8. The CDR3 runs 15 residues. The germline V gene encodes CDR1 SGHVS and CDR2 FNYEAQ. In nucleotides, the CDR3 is TGTGCCAGCAGCGCAGGACTAGCGGGAGTCGCCGAGCAGTTCTTC. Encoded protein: CASSAGLAGVAEQFF. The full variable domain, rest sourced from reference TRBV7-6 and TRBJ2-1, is GAGVSQSPRYKVTKRGQDVALRCDPISGHVSLYWYRQALGQGPEFLTYFNYEAQQDKSGLPNDRFSAERPEGSISTLTIQRTEQRDSAMYRCASSAGLAGVAEQFFGPGTRLTVL.

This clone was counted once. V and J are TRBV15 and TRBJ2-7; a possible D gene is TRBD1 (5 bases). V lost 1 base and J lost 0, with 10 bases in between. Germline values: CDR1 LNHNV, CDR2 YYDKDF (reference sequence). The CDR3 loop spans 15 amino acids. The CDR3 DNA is TGTGCCACCAGCAGAGTTTTCCAGGGCTCCTACGAGCAGTACTTC. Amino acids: CATSRVFQGSYEQYF.

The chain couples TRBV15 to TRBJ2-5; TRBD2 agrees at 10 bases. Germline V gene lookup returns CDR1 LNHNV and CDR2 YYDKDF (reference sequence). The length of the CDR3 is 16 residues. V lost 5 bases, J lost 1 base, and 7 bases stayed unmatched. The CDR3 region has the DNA TGTGCCACCAGCCCCTCCTGGACTAGCGGCCAAGAGACCCAGTACTTC. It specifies CATSPSWTSGQETQYF.

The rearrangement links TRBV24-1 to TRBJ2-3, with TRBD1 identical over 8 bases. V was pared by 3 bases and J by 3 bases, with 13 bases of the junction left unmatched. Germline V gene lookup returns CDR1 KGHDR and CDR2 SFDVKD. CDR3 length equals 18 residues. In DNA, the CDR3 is TGTGCCACCAGTGATCCCCGGGGCCGACAGGGGATAACAGATACGCAGTATTTT. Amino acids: CATSDPRGRQGITDTQYF.

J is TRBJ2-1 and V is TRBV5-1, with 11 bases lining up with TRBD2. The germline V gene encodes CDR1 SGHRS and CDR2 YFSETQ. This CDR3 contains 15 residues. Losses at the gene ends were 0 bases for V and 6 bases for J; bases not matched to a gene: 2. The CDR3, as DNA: TGCGCCAGCAGCTTGGGAACTAGCGGGAGCAATGAGCAGTTCTTC. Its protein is CASSLGTSGSNEQFF. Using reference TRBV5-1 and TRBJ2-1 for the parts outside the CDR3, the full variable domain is KAGVTQTPRYLIKTRGQQVTLSCSPISGHRSVSWYQQTPGQGLQFLFEYFSETQRNKGNFPGRFSGRQFSNSRSEMNVSTLELGDSALYLCASSLGTSGSNEQFFGPGTRLTVL.

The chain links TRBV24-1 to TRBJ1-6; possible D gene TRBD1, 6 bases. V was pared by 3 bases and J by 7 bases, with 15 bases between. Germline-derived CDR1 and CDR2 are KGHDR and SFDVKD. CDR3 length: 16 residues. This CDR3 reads CATSDEQGVTNSPLHF. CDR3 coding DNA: TGTGCCACCAGTGATGAACAGGGAGTCACGAATTCACCCCTCCACTTT.

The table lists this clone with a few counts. The CDR3 protein is CASSEGWAGNQPQHF. The CDR3 DNA sequence: TGTGCCAGCAGTGAAGGGTGGGCCGGCAATCAGCCCCAGCATTTT. This chain uses TRBV6-1 with TRBJ1-5; D remains ambiguous. The length of the CDR3 is 15 residues. CDR1 MNHNS and CDR2 SASEGT come from the germline V gene. The V end lost 1 base, the J end lost 2 bases, and 9 bases lay between the germline ends.

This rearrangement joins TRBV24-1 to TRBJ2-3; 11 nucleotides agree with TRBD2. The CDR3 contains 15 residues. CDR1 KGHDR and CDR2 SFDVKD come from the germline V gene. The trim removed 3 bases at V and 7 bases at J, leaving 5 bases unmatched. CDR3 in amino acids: CATSDNSGGVHTQYF. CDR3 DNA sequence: TGTGCCACCAGTGATAATAGCGGGGGGGTACATACGCAGTATTTT.

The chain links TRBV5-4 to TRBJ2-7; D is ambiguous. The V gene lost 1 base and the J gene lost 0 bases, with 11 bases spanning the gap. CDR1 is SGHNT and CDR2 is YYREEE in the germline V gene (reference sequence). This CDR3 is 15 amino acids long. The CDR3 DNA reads TGTGCCAGCAGCTTGTCACCCTCGAGCTCCTACGAGCAGTACGTC. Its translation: CASSLSPSSSYEQYV.

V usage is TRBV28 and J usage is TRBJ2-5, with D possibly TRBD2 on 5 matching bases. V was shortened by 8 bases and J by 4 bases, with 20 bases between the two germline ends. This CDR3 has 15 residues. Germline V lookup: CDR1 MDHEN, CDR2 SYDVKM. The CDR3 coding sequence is TGTGCCAGCCATACCCCGGGAACGGCGGCAGAGACCCAGTACTTC. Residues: CASHTPGTAAETQYF.

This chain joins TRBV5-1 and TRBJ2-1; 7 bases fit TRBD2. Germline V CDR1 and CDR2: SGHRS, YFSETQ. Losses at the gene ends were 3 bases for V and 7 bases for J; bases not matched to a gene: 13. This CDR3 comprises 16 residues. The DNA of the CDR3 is TGCGCCAGCAGCTCTGGCAGTGCGCGGGGGTTGAATGAGCAGTTCTTC. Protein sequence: CASSSGSARGLNEQFF.